This record concerns one T cell receptor (beta chain) sequence. The data were taken from a study of blood T cell repertoires in COVID-19. Overall study context: Sites across the United States, Italy and Spain contributed samples from acute and convalescent COVID-19. PBMCs, B-cell-depleted T cells, or T cells were the source of the cDNA or gDNA that made up the material.

V was pared by 5 bases and J by 3 bases, with 1 base of the junction left unmatched. The CDR3 runs to 12 residues. Germline V gene lookup returns CDR1 LNHDA and CDR2 SQIVND (reference sequence). Authors' analysis steps: Amplification with reference gene primers provided the estimates of nucleated cell counts. Assay: immunoSEQ multiplex PCR; the TCRdb copy retains only in-frame clones and omits some. V and J calls plus clone size are reproduced from that table; the DNA served to infer D and trimming. Here the sample spans about 160,000 clones, about 89% being singletons. The clonotype was recovered from a man in his 60s with acute or convalescent COVID-19. J is TRBJ2-7 and V is TRBV19; 7 bases agree with TRBD2. Material: peripheral blood. CDR3 loop: CASSGTIYEQYF. Here the CDR3 DNA reads TGTGCCAGTAGTGGGACTATCTACGAGCAGTACTTC. The full variable domain, completed using reference TRBV19 and TRBJ2-7, is DGGITQSPKYLFRKEGQNVTLSCEQNLNHDAMYWYRQDPGQGLRLIYYSQIVNDFQKGDIAEGYSVSREKKESFPLTVTSAQKNPTAFYLCASSGTIYEQYFGPGTRLTVT.